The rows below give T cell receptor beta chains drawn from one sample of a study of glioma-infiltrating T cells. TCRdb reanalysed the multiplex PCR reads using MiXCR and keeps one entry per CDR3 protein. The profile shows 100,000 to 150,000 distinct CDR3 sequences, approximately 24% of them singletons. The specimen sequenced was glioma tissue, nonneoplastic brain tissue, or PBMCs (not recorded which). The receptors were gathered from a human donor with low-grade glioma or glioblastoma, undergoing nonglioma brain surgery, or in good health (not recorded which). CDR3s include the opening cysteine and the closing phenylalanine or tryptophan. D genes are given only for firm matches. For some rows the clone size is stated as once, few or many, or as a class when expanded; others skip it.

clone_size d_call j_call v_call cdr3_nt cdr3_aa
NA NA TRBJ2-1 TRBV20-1 TGCAGTGCCCTGAAGGGGGGGCCTTGGAATGAGCAGTTCTTC CSALKGGPWNEQFF
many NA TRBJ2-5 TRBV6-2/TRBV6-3 TGTGCCAGCAGTTACGGTTCGGGTGCAGAGACCCAGTACTTC CASSYGSGAETQYF
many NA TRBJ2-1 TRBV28 TGTGCCACCTGGGGACATCTCTACAATGAGCAGTTCTTC CATWGHLYNEQFF
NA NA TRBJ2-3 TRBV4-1 TGCGCCAGCAGCCAACAGGGACTTAGGGCAGATACGCAGTATTTT CASSQQGLRADTQYF
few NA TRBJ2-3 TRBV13 TGTGCCAGCAGCTTTGTAGAAGGGGCGCGGGATACGCAGTATTTT CASSFVEGARDTQYF
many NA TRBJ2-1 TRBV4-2 TGTGCCAGCAGAGGTGACGGAAACTACAATGAGCAGTTCTTC CASRGDGNYNEQFF
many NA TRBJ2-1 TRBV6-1 TGTGCCAGCAGTCACGACAGGAGCTCCTACAATGAGCAGTTCTTC CASSHDRSSYNEQFF
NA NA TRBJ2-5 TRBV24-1 TGTGCCACCAGTGATCGTCGGCCAGGGATTCAAGAGACCCAGTACTTC CATSDRRPGIQETQYF
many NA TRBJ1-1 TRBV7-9 TGTGCCAGCAGCTTTCAGGCCCATCTGGCTGAAGCTTTCTTT CASSFQAHLAEAFF
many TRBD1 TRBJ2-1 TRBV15 TGTGCCACCAGCGCCCTTCGGGGACAGGGCGGCAATGAGCAGTTCTTC CATSALRGQGGNEQFF
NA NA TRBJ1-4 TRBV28 TGTGCCAGCAGTCGCCCGGGGGGCAGGGGTGAAAAACTGTTTTTT CASSRPGGRGEKLFF
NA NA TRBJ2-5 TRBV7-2 NA CASSFYICSARVGQPQETQYF
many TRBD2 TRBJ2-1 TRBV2 TGTGCCAGCAGTGAAGTAGCGGGGGGGCCGTATGAGCAGTTCTTC CASSEVAGGPYEQFF
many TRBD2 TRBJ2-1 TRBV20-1 TGCAGTGCTACTCTCGGGATAGCGGGGGGCAATGAGCAGTTCTTC CSATLGIAGGNEQFF
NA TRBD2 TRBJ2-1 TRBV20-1 TGCAGTGCTAGAGATCCGGGGGGGACTTACAATGAGCAGTTCTTC CSARDPGGTYNEQFF
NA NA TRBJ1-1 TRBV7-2 TGTGCCAGCAGCTTAGTTGACTGGACGGGGGAAGCTTTCTTT CASSLVDWTGEAFF
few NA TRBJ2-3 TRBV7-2 TGTGCCAGCAGCTTAGGCGGGGTAGGGAGCACAGATACGCAGTATTTT CASSLGGVGSTDTQYF
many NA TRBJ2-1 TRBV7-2 TGTGCCAGCAGCTTATCGCTGGGAGATGAGCAGTTCTTC CASSLSLGDEQFF
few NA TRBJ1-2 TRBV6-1 TGTGCCAGCAGTACTACTAGGACCGGTTATGATGGCTACACCTTC CASSTTRTGYDGYTF
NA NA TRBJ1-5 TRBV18 TGTGCCAGCTCACCAGAGCTCGTGGAGCCCCAGCATTTT CASSPELVEPQHF
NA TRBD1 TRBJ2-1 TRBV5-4 TGTGCCAGCAGCCGACAGGGGGATGAGCAGTTCTTC CASSRQGDEQFF
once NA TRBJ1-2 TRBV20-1 TGCAGTGCTAGAGACTACGGACAAGAACGTCATGTTGGCTACACCTTC CSARDYGQERHVGYTF
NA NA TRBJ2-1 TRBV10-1 TGCGCCAGCAGTGAGGGCCGGGGGACCTACAATGAGCAGTTCTTC CASSEGRGTYNEQFF
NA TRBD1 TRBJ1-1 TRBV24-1 TGTGCCACCAGTGAGACAGGGGGGCCTGAAGCTTTCTTT CATSETGGPEAFF
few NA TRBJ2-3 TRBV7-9 TGTGCCAGCAGCTTAGCCCCCGCCGGGCTCGCTAGGACAGATACGCAGTATTTT CASSLAPAGLARTDTQYF
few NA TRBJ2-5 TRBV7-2 TGTGCCAGCAGGTACCTAGGAGCCCAGGAGACCCAGTACTTC CASRYLGAQETQYF
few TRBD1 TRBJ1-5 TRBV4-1 TGCGCCAGCAGCCAAGATCCGGGACAGCGGAATCAGCCCCAGCATTTT CASSQDPGQRNQPQHF
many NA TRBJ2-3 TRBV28 TGTGCCAGCAGCCCGAGCGCGCCGGTCGATACGCAGTATTTT CASSPSAPVDTQYF
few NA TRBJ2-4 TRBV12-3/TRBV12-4 TGTGCCAGCAGCCTCAATATAGGGGCAAAAAACATTCAGTACTTC CASSLNIGAKNIQYF
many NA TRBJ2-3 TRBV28 TGTGCCAGCAGTTTAGAGGTAGCAGGGGATACGCAGTATTTT CASSLEVAGDTQYF
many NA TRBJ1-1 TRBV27 TGTGCCAGCAGCTCTATGACACGGGGGGGAATCACTGAAGCTTTCTTT CASSSMTRGGITEAFF
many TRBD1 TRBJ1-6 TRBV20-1 TGCAGTGCTATCCGACAGGGCCCTAATTCACCCCTCCACTTT CSAIRQGPNSPLHF
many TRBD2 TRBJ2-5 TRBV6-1 TGTGCCAGCAGACTGGGGGGGGGAGCCCAAGAGACCCAGTACTTC CASRLGGGAQETQYF
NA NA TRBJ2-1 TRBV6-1 TGTGCCAGCCTACCTGCCCCGGGCCTGAACTACAATGAGCAGTTCTTC CASLPAPGLNYNEQFF